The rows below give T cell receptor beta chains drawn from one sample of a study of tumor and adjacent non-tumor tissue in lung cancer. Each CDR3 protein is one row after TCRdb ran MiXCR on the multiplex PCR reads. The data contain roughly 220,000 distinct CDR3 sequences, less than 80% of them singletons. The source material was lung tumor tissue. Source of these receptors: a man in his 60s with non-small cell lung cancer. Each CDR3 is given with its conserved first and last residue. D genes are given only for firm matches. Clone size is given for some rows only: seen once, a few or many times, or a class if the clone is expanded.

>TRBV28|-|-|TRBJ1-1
TGTGCCAGGTACACAAGAAACACTGAAGCTTTCTTT
CARYTRNTEAFF
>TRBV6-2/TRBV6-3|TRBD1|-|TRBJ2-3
TGTGCCAGCAGTTCGACCGGGACAGGAGGGGGAGATACGCAAAATTTT
CASSSTGTGGGDTQNF
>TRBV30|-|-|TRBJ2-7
TGTGCCTGGAGTTACGTTATGGCAACCTACGAGCAGTACTTC
CAWSYVMATYEQYF
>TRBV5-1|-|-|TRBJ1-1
TGCGCCAGCAGCTTTTTCGGGGGGCTCACTGAAGCTTTCTTT
CASSFFGGLTEAFF
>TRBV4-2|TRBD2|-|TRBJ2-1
TGTGCCAGCAGCCAAGAAGACGGCGGGAGTCTCTTCAATGAGCAGTTCTTC
CASSQEDGGSLFNEQFF
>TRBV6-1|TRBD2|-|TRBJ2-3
TGTGCCAGCAGTGTACTAGCGGGAGGGAGCACAGATACGCAGTATTTT
CASSVLAGGSTDTQYF
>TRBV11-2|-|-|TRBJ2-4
TGTGCCAGCAGATTACTACAGGGTCCTCCCTACACTCAGTACTTC
CASRLLQGPPYTQYF
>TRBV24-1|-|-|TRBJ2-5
TGTGCCACCAGTGACAATTTGGAGACCAAGTACTTC
CATSDNLETKYF
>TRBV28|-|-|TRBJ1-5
TGTGCCAGCAGTTTACAGACTTATAGCAATCAGCCCCACCATTTT
CASSLQTYSNQPHHF
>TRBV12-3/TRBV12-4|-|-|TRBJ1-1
TGTGCCAGCAGTGATCAGAAGAACACTGAAGCTTTCTTT
CASSDQKNTEAFF
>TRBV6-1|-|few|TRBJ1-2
TGTGTCAGCAGTGAGGGGCTTTACAGACCAACTAACTATGGCTACACCTTC
CVSSEGLYRPTNYGYTF
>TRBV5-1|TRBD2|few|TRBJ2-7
TGCGCCAGCAGCTTGGTTCTTACTAGCGGGAGTCCCGACTCCTACGAGCAGTACTTC
CASSLVLTSGSPDSYEQYF
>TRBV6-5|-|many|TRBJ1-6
TGTGCCAGCAGTTACGCGGAGCGGGGCCGCTCACCCCTCCACTTT
CASSYAERGRSPLHF
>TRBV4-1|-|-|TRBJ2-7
TGCACCAGCGGCCAAGATAGAACCTACGAGCAGTACTTC
CTSGQDRTYEQYF
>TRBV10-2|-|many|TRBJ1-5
TGCGCCAGCAGTGAGTCTGGGGGTCTTCAGCCCCAGCATTTT
CASSESGGLQPQHF
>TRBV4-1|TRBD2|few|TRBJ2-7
TGCGCCAGCAGCCAACCGGGGCGGGGGGTAAACTCCTACGAGCAGTACTTC
CASSQPGRGVNSYEQYF
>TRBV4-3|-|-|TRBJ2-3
TGCGCCAGCCAAAAAAAACATTTAAGCACTGATACGCAGTGTTTT
CASQKKHLSTDTQCF
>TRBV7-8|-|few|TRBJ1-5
TGTGCCAGCAGCTTAATTAACACGGTGGGGAATCAGCCCCAGCATTTT
CASSLINTVGNQPQHF
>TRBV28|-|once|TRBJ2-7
TGTGCCTGCAGTTTAGGTTTTAGGGAGCCAGGATACTTC
CACSLGFREPGYF
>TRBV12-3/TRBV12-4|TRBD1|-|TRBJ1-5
TGTGCCAACCATCGGACAGGGCGGCCGGACCAGCCCCAGCATTTT
CANHRTGRPDQPQHF
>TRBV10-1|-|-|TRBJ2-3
TGCGCCAGCAGTGAGTCCCTAGCGCGAAGAAGCATAGATACGCAGTATTTT
CASSESLARRSIDTQYF
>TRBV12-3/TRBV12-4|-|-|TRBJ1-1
TGTGCCAGCAACGAGGACCACACCGAAGCTTGCTTT
CASNEDHTEACF
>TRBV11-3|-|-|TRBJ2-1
TGTGCCAGCAGCTTCCAAGGGGGACCCGGGCTACGGAAGGATGAGCAGTCCTTC
CASSFQGGPGLRKDEQSF
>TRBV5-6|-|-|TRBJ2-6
TGTGCCAGCAACCCACAGGGTGCCGGGGCCAACGTCCTGACTTTC
CASNPQGAGANVLTF
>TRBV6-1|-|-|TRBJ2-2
TGTGCCAGCAGTGTCAGGGGCGGTGAGACCTGGGAGCTGTTCTTT
CASSVRGGETWELFF
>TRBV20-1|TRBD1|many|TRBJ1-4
TGCAGTGCCGCTCAGCCGGGCAGGGGGCTTAAAGAAAAACTGTTTTTT
CSAAQPGRGLKEKLFF